This is a list of T cell receptor beta chains from one sample in a study of cytomegalovirus exposure and HLA in healthy donors. TCRdb's copy holds only in-frame clones and misses some; the assay was immunoSEQ multiplex PCR. The profile shows 150,000 to 200,000 clones, 70% to 80% of them singletons. The sample consisted of PBMCs. These receptors originate from a woman aged 50 to 60 in good health and CMV-seronegative. The CDR3 runs from the conserved cysteine through the conserved F or W. The D gene is left open where the match is weak. Clone size is stated in some rows and not others, as once, few, many or a class when expanded.

D,J,size,V,CDR3,DNA
NA,TRBJ1-1,once,TRBV7-9,CSSSLPQGRSTEAFF,TGTTCCAGCAGCTTACCCCAGGGGCGTTCCACTGAAGCTTTCTTT
TRBD1,TRBJ2-2,NA,TRBV27,CASSSDRHTGELFF,TGTGCCAGCAGTTCGGACAGGCACACCGGGGAGCTGTTTTTT
NA,TRBJ1-5,once,TRBV6-1,CASRARENLDQPQHF,TGTGCCAGCAGAGCTAGAGAAAATTTAGATCAGCCCCAGCATTTT
TRBD1,TRBJ1-1,NA,TRBV4-3,CASSHIQGAGDTEAFF,TGCGCCAGCAGCCACATACAGGGGGCTGGGGACACTGAAGCTTTCTTT
TRBD1,TRBJ1-2,NA,TRBV7-8,CASTQTGDTGGYTF,TGTGCCAGCACCCAAACAGGGGACACGGGCGGCTACACCTTC
NA,TRBJ2-3,NA,TRBV14,CASSRSLDTQYF,TGTGCCAGCAGCCGTTCCCTGGATACGCAGTATTTT
TRBD1,TRBJ1-1,few,TRBV18,CASSPMGQGSGLYTEAFF,TGTGCCAGCTCACCTATGGGACAGGGAAGCGGGTTATACACTGAAGCTTTCTTT
TRBD1,TRBJ2-3,NA,TRBV11-1,CASSLGDRGTDTQYF,TGTGCCAGCAGCTTAGGGGACAGGGGAACAGATACGCAGTATTTT
TRBD1,TRBJ1-3,NA,TRBV9,CASSAPTNRDRASGNTIYF,TGTGCCAGCAGCGCCCCTACTAACCGGGACAGGGCTTCTGGAAACACCATATATTTT
TRBD2,TRBJ2-1,NA,TRBV5-1,CASSWTSGGRAEQFF,TGCGCCAGCAGCTGGACTAGCGGGGGGCGCGCTGAGCAGTTCTTC
NA,TRBJ1-3,NA,TRBV4-3,CASSQGIGSSGNTIYF,TGCGCCAGCAGCCAAGGGATCGGGTCCTCTGGAAACACCATATATTTT
TRBD2,TRBJ2-7,NA,TRBV7-2,CASSWGLAGGYEQYF,TGTGCCAGCAGCTGGGGACTAGCGGGAGGGTACGAGCAGTACTTC
NA,TRBJ1-6,NA,TRBV6-1,CASLSRISPLHF,TGTGCCAGCCTGAGCAGGATTTCACCCCTCCACTTT
TRBD2,TRBJ2-3,NA,TRBV11-1,CASSPNPSGRTDTQYF,TGTGCCAGCAGCCCCAACCCTAGCGGTAGAACAGATACGCAGTATTTT
TRBD2,TRBJ2-3,NA,TRBV5-1,CASSLVGSGRPDTQYF,TGCGCCAGCAGCTTGGTGGGCAGCGGGAGACCAGATACGCAGTATTTT
NA,TRBJ1-6,once,TRBV5-6,CASSLAMAGATPLHF,TGTGCCAGCAGCTTGGCGATGGCAGGGGCTACACCCCTCCACTTT
NA,TRBJ2-1,NA,TRBV5-4,CASSLVSEQFF,TGTGCCAGCAGCTTGGTATCTGAGCAGTTCTTC
NA,TRBJ2-7,NA,TRBV19,CASEDSYEQYF,TGTGCCAGCGAGGACAGCTACGAGCAGTACTTC
NA,TRBJ1-1,NA,TRBV11-2,CASSSRPNTEAFF,TGTGCCAGCAGCTCCAGGCCGAACACTGAAGCTTTCTTT
TRBD2,TRBJ2-1,NA,TRBV11-2,CASSRLAGAEEQFF,TGTGCCAGCAGCCGACTAGCGGGAGCGGAGGAGCAGTTCTTC
NA,TRBJ2-7,NA,TRBV7-7,CASSPTSWDEQYF,TGTGCTAGCAGCCCGACTAGTTGGGACGAGCAGTACTTC
TRBD1,TRBJ2-3,NA,TRBV5-1,CASSGFSGTGLADTQYF,TGCGCCAGCAGCGGATTTTCCGGGACAGGGCTGGCAGATACGCAGTATTTT
NA,TRBJ1-1,NA,TRBV6-4,CASSDYPSAGPTEAFF,TGTGCCAGCAGTGACTACCCATCGGCAGGGCCCACTGAAGCTTTCTTT
NA,TRBJ1-4,NA,TRBV28,CASSSYGEGNEKLFF,TGTGCCAGCAGTTCCTACGGGGAGGGGAATGAAAAACTGTTTTTT
NA,TRBJ2-7,NA,TRBV28,CASSFAGMNYEQYF,TGTGCCAGCAGTTTCGCAGGGATGAACTACGAGCAGTACTTC
NA,TRBJ2-5,NA,TRBV20-1,CSASTGETQYF,TGCAGTGCCTCGACCGGGGAGACCCAGTACTTC
NA,TRBJ2-3,NA,TRBV18,CASSPFSGRTDTQYF,TGTGCCAGCTCTCCCTTTAGCGGACGCACAGATACGCAGTATTTT
TRBD2,TRBJ2-3,NA,TRBV10-1,CASSQGLAGIDTQYF,TGCGCCAGCAGTCAGGGACTAGCGGGAATAGATACGCAGTATTTT
NA,TRBJ1-2,NA,TRBV28,CASSRPPDSHGYTF,TGCGCCAGCAGTCGTCCCCCCGACAGCCATGGCTACACCTTC
TRBD1,TRBJ1-1,few,TRBV6-6,CASSYSGTGGKTEAFF,TGTGCCAGCAGCTACTCCGGGACAGGGGGCAAGACTGAAGCTTTCTTT
TRBD1,TRBJ1-2,few,TRBV6-4,CASSALPGQGNGYTF,TGTGCCAGCAGTGCCCTTCCGGGACAGGGAAATGGCTACACCTTC
NA,TRBJ1-1,NA,TRBV6-1,CASRPDGVNTEAFF,TGTGCCAGCAGGCCAGACGGGGTGAACACTGAAGCTTTCTTT
TRBD1,TRBJ2-5,NA,TRBV7-9,CSSSLWGGQGQETQYF,TGTTCCAGCAGCTTATGGGGGGGACAGGGGCAAGAGACCCAGTACTTC
NA,TRBJ1-1,NA,TRBV18,CASSYRGNTEAFF,TGTGCCAGCTCATATAGGGGTAACACTGAAGCTTTCTTT
TRBD1,TRBJ1-2,once,TRBV6-1,CASSRQGANYGYTF,TGTGCCAGCAGCCGACAGGGGGCAAATTATGGCTACACCTTC
NA,TRBJ2-3,NA,TRBV5-1,CASSSSTDTQYF,TGCGCCAGCAGCTCTAGCACAGATACGCAGTATTTT
TRBD1,TRBJ1-1,NA,TRBV5-4,CASSRDGRQGWAFF,TGTGCCAGCAGCCGAGATGGTCGACAGGGATGGGCTTTCTTT
TRBD2,TRBJ2-3,NA,TRBV5-1,CASSYPSGSTDTQYF,TGCGCCAGCAGCTACCCTAGCGGGAGCACAGATACGCAGTATTTT
NA,TRBJ2-7,once,TRBV5-1,CASSLAGLPYEQYF,TGCGCCAGCAGCTTGGCCGGTCTCCCCTACGAGCAGTACTTC
TRBD2,TRBJ2-5,once,TRBV5-1,CASSLALLAGEETQYF,TGCGCCAGCAGCTTGGCCCTCCTAGCGGGAGAAGAGACCCAGTACTTC
TRBD1,TRBJ2-2,NA,TRBV20-1,CSARDRRNLFF,TGCAGTGCGCGGGACAGGCGGAACCTGTTTTTT
TRBD2,TRBJ2-1,few,TRBV5-4,CASSITKFSGGGSNEQFF,TGTGCCAGCAGCATAACAAAATTTAGCGGGGGCGGTTCCAATGAGCAGTTCTTC
TRBD1,TRBJ2-7,NA,TRBV13,CASSLGLGQGQQYF,TGTGCCAGCAGCTTAGGCCTAGGACAGGGTCAGCAGTACTTC
NA,TRBJ1-3,once,TRBV7-9,CASSDTLISGNTIYF,TGTGCCAGCAGCGATACTTTAATCTCTGGAAACACCATATATTTT
NA,TRBJ2-7,NA,TRBV4-3,CASSQDMGASYEQYF,TGCGCCAGCAGCCAAGATATGGGCGCTTCCTACGAGCAGTACTTC